This T cell receptor beta chain derives from a study of CD8 T cells in Susac syndrome. Reverse transcription used roughly 0.45 to 1 ug RNA and random hexamers. MiXCR was run by TCRdb on the immunoSEQ multiplex PCR reads, yielding one entry per CDR3 protein. The table records some 300,000 distinct CDR3 sequences, around 91% of them present only once. Between the trimmed V and J ends, which lost 2 bases and 5 bases, there was a span of 8 bases. The CDR3 spans 13 residues. Germline V lookup: CDR1 MDHEN, CDR2 SYDVKM. Sample: CD8+ T cells from PBMCs. The sequence came from a human donor with multiple sclerosis. The J gene is TRBJ2-3, the V gene TRBV28; D is undetermined. CDR3 nucleotides: TGTGCCAGCAGTTTAGTCGTACTAGATACGCAGTATTTT. This codes for CASSLVVLDTQYF.